Below are 15 T cell receptor beta chains sequenced from a single sample in a study of CD8+ T cells in alopecia areata (dated by TCRdb to 2016 to 2019). The library was generated by the immunoSEQ multiplex PCR assay. To provide template for TCR sequencing, every sample had RNA extracted and reverse transcribed into cDNA. TCRdb's version of the immuneACCESS table is confined to in-frame rearrangements and falls short of the full clone set. An unresolved V gene accounts for under half of the shortfall where checked; the remainder is of unknown origin. The sample table holds roughly 220,000 clones, of which more than 60% were seen once. Of the sample, more than 0.95% is held by the ten largest clones. The sample's treatment or condition label, in plain terms: oral pan-JAK inhibitor, 5-10 mg twice daily. The specimen was CD4+ T cells sorted from blood, collected at approximately week 45, from a patient treated with tofacitinib. These receptors all come from a human donor with alopecia areata.

The chain carries TRBV29-1 and TRBJ2-1; the D is unclear. Trimming pared 1 base from V and 0 bases from J, leaving 19 bases between. This CDR3 is built from 18 residues. The germline V gene encodes CDR1 SQVTM and CDR2 ANQGSEA. This chain's CDR3 is CSVEVYLMRNDSYNEQFF. CDR3 nucleotide sequence: TGCAGCGTTGAAGTATATTTGATGCGGAACGACTCCTACAATGAGCAGTTCTTC.

This chain connects TRBV29-1 to TRBJ1-2; 7 bases align to TRBD1. Unmatched junction bases numbered 8, after V lost 0 bases and J lost 4 bases. CDR1 SQVTM and CDR2 ANQGSEA come from the germline V gene. The CDR3 has 15 residues. CDR3 nucleotides: TGCAGCGTTGAAGATCCCGAGGGGGCGATCTATGGCTACACCTTC. It codes for CSVEDPEGAIYGYTF.

The chain joins TRBV30 to TRBJ1-1; D possibly corresponds to TRBD1 (5 bases). The ends were cut back, 7 bases at V and 0 bases at J, with 12 bases in the middle. Germline V gene data show CDR1 as GTSNPN and CDR2 as SVGIG (reference sequence). There are 13 residues in the CDR3. Written as DNA, the CDR3 is TGTGCCTTCAATGGACACATGAACACTGAAGCTTTCTTT. It codes for CAFNGHMNTEAFF.

The genes are TRBV2 and TRBJ1-2, with TRBD1 identical over 7 bases. CDR3 length equals 14 residues. Germline values: CDR1 SNHLY, CDR2 FYNNEI. The V gene end was trimmed by 2 bases and the J gene end by 1 base; junction bases not matched to a gene: 1. This CDR3 reads CASSEQGVNYGYTF. The CDR3 DNA follows: TGTGCCAGCAGTGAACAGGGGGTTAACTATGGCTACACCTTC.

This clone was counted only a few times. V and J are TRBV5-1 and TRBJ2-7; D gene unclear. Trimming stripped 2 bases from V and 3 bases from J, with 15 bases between. Germline CDR1 SGHRS, CDR2 YFSETQ. CDR3 length equals 15 residues. The CDR3 bases are TGCGCCAGCAGCTTAAACCCCGACGACAACTACGAGCAGTACTTC. Protein sequence: CASSLNPDDNYEQYF.

This chain uses TRBV29-1 with TRBJ2-4; D is perhaps TRBD1 (6 bases). Germline V gene data show CDR1 as SQVTM and CDR2 as ANQGSEA. This CDR3 is 17 amino acids long. Trimming pared 5 bases from V and 0 bases from J, leaving 20 bases between. The CDR3: CSVQARGRSGAKNIQYF. DNA of the CDR3: TGCAGCGTTCAGGCCAGGGGAAGGAGTGGAGCCAAAAACATTCAGTACTTC.

The V call is TRBV30, the J call TRBJ1-1, with a weak D call TRBD1 (6 bases). Trimming shortened V by 6 bases and J by 1 base, and 12 bases separated the two germline ends. CDR1 is GTSNPN and CDR2 is SVGIG in the germline V gene (reference sequence). This CDR3 is 13 amino acids long. The CDR3 region is CACFTGTNTEAFF. Here the CDR3 DNA reads TGTGCCTGTTTTACAGGGACGAACACTGAAGCTTTCTTT.

This chain connects TRBV2 to TRBJ2-2; perhaps TRBD2 as D (6 bases). V dropped 4 bases and J dropped 3 bases, with 12 bases sitting between them. The CDR3 has 15 residues. Germline assignment: CDR1 SNHLY and CDR2 FYNNEI. The CDR3 sequence is CASSVSGGDTGELFF. Here the CDR3 DNA reads TGTGCCAGCAGTGTATCCGGGGGAGACACCGGGGAGCTGTTTTTT. Full variable domain (remainder filled in from reference TRBV2 and TRBJ2-2): EPEVTQTPSHQVTQMGQEVILRCVPISNHLYFYWYRQILGQKVEFLVSFYNNEISEKSEIFDDQFSVERPDGSNFTLKIRSTKLEDSAMYFCASSVSGGDTGELFFGEGSRLTVL.

This clone was counted a single time. This chain uses TRBV6-5 with TRBJ1-1; perhaps TRBD1 as D (6 bases). Trimming pared 8 bases from V and 6 bases from J, leaving 19 bases between. CDR1 MNHEY and CDR2 SVGAGI come from the germline V gene. The CDR3 sequence is 14 residues long. CDR3 sequence reads: CASEGLAGAAEAFF. Here the CDR3 DNA reads TGTGCCAGCGAAGGATTAGCGGGGGCTGCTGAAGCTTTCTTT.

This chain connects TRBV6-5 to TRBJ1-1, with no clear D. The germline V and J ends were trimmed by 8 bases and 0 bases, with 4 bases remaining between them. Germline V gene data show CDR1 as MNHEY and CDR2 as SVGAGI. The CDR3 runs 11 residues. The CDR3 nucleotides read TGTGCCAGCCGACTGAACACTGAAGCTTTCTTT. Residues: CASRLNTEAFF.

This rearrangement joins TRBV30 to TRBJ1-4; D not resolved. The CDR3 has 14 residues. Deletions cut 1 base from V and 5 bases from J, with 11 bases between. Germline CDR1 GTSNPN, CDR2 SVGIG (reference sequence). This chain's CDR3 is CAWSGPNSNEKLFF. CDR3 DNA: TGTGCCTGGAGTGGACCGAATTCGAATGAAAAACTGTTTTTT.

The rearrangement links TRBV29-1 to TRBJ1-2; the D gene is possibly TRBD1 (6 bases). The V gene lost 3 bases and the J gene lost 4 bases, with 15 bases spanning the gap. The CDR3 covers 14 residues. Germline V gives CDR1 SQVTM, CDR2 ANQGSEA. Here the CDR3 reads CSVDTSGARYGYTF. The CDR3 region has the DNA TGCAGCGTTGATACGTCAGGGGCCCGCTATGGCTACACCTTC.

This clone was counted a few times. The CDR3 DNA sequence: TGTGCTACCTCCCTCGGCGTGAACACTGAAGCTTTCTTT. It yields the protein CATSLGVNTEAFF. The chain has TRBV12-5 and TRBJ1-1; D is undetermined. Germline CDR1 and CDR2: LGHNT and FRNRAP. V was clipped by 10 bases and J by 0 bases, with 12 bases between them. The length of the CDR3 is 13 residues. The whole variable domain, filled in from reference TRBV12-5 and TRBJ1-1, reads DARVTQTPRHKVTEMGQEVTMRCQPILGHNTVFWYRQTMMQGLELLAYFRNRAPLDDSGMPKDRFSAEMPDATLATLKIQPSEPRDSAVYFCATSLGVNTEAFFGQGTRLTVV.

V usage is TRBV6-5 and J usage is TRBJ2-6, with D hard to call. Germline V gene data show CDR1 as MNHEY and CDR2 as SVGAGI. V lost 3 bases, J lost 4 bases, and 13 bases lay in between. This CDR3 spans 16 amino acids. The CDR3 DNA reads as TGTGCCAGCAGTTATAAAGGGCCGCTCGGGGCCAACGTCCTGACTTTC. It codes for CASSYKGPLGANVLTF.

V gene TRBV14 combines with J gene TRBJ1-2, with TRBD1 as a possible D gene (5 bases). The V end was cut by 4 bases, the J end by 3 bases, with 15 bases between. CDR3 size: 15 residues. The germline V gene encodes CDR1 SGHDN and CDR2 FVKESK. The CDR3 DNA reads as TGTGCCAGCAGCCCGACGGGGCTTAATCACTATGGCTACACCTTC. This codes for CASSPTGLNHYGYTF.